A selection of T cell receptor beta chains follows, all from one sample in a study of blood T cell repertoires in COVID-19. Libraries were prepared by immunoSEQ multiplex PCR; TCRdb keeps only in-frame clonotypes and omits some of them. The sample consists of 180,000 or so clones, 84% of them appearing once. What was sequenced was PBMCs or T cells enriched from blood (not recorded which). These receptors were taken from a man in his forties or fifties who had recovered from COVID-19. Both conserved end residues are part of each CDR3. A D gene is named only where the DNA matches it firmly. Expanded clones get a size class; other rows say once, few or many, or leave the size out.

TRBJ2-2,once,TRBV5-1,NA,CASSPPETGNTGELFF,TGCGCCAGCAGCCCCCCCGAGACTGGGAACACCGGGGAGCTGTTTTTT
TRBJ1-4,NA,TRBV5-1,TRBD1,CASSPLQGKTNEKLFF,TGCGCCAGCAGCCCCCTACAGGGGAAAACTAATGAAAAACTGTTTTTT
TRBJ1-2,NA,TRBV25-1,NA,CASSEGWGDGYTF,TGTGCCAGCAGTGAAGGTTGGGGGGATGGCTACACCTTC
TRBJ1-2,NA,TRBV28,NA,CASSLIRQRDYTF,TGTGCCAGCAGTTTGATAAGACAGCGAGACTACACCTTC
TRBJ2-1,NA,TRBV7-8,NA,CASSRKGPNNEQFF,TGTGCCAGCAGCCGAAAGGGGCCCAACAATGAGCAGTTCTTC
TRBJ1-1,NA,TRBV6-5,TRBD1,CASTRGQGNTEAFF,TGTGCCAGCACCAGGGGACAGGGGAACACTGAAGCTTTCTTT
TRBJ2-5,NA,TRBV2,NA,CASSEGSFPETQYF,TGTGCCAGCAGTGAAGGCAGTTTCCCAGAGACCCAGTACTTC
TRBJ2-7,NA,TRBV7-9,NA,CASSLAVGGAEQYF,TGTGCCAGCAGCTTAGCGGTAGGGGGGGCAGAGCAGTACTTC
TRBJ1-5,NA,TRBV4-1,NA,CASSQDSVGGNQPQHF,TGCGCCAGCAGCCAAGATAGCGTCGGGGGTAACCAGCCCCAGCATTTT
TRBJ2-5,NA,TRBV11-2,TRBD2,CASSLVLGGGKEETQYF,TGTGCCAGCAGCTTAGTGTTGGGCGGGGGGAAAGAAGAGACCCAGTACTTC
TRBJ1-2,once,TRBV14,TRBD1,CASSQVAGQAAGYTF,TGTGCCAGCAGCCAAGTTGCCGGACAGGCGGCTGGCTACACCTTC
TRBJ1-1,once,TRBV3-1/TRBV3-2,NA,CASSRGGNTEAFF,TGTGCCAGCAGCCGAGGGGGGAACACTGAAGCTTTCTTT
TRBJ1-3,NA,TRBV18,NA,CASSPIGQGNSGNTIYF,TGTGCCAGCTCACCTATCGGACAAGGGAACTCTGGAAACACCATATATTTT
TRBJ2-7,NA,TRBV19,NA,CASKGLGESYEQYF,TGTGCCAGTAAAGGGTTAGGGGAATCCTACGAGCAGTACTTC
TRBJ1-6,NA,TRBV5-4,TRBD1,CASSRFTGGEYNSPLHF,TGTGCCAGCAGCAGGTTTACAGGGGGAGAATATAATTCACCCCTCCACTTT
TRBJ2-3,NA,TRBV19,NA,CASSKTGTFTDTQYF,TGTGCCAGTAGTAAAACCGGGACTTTCACAGATACGCAGTATTTT
TRBJ2-5,NA,TRBV5-4,TRBD2,CASSLVRLAGGQQETQYF,TGTGCCAGCAGCTTGGTACGGCTAGCGGGGGGGCAACAAGAGACCCAGTACTTC
TRBJ2-7,NA,TRBV5-1,TRBD2,CASSLGLAGYYEQYF,TGCGCCAGCAGCTTGGGACTAGCGGGGTACTACGAGCAGTACTTC
TRBJ1-2,once,TRBV5-1,TRBD1,CASSVPGQEFEGYTF,TGCGCCAGCAGCGTACCGGGACAGGAGTTCGAGGGCTACACCTTC
TRBJ1-1,NA,TRBV18,NA,CASSPLKDGLSEAFF,TGTGCCAGCTCACCACTTAAGGACGGACTTTCTGAAGCTTTCTTT
TRBJ1-1,NA,TRBV6-1,NA,CASSELTGTTEAFF,TGTGCCAGCAGTGAATTAACAGGGACCACTGAAGCTTTCTTT
TRBJ2-7,NA,TRBV5-1,NA,CASSSTDKLIYEQYF,TGCGCCAGCAGCAGCACAGACAAGCTAATTTACGAGCAGTACTTC
TRBJ1-1,NA,TRBV18,NA,CASSTPGMNTEAFF,TGTGCCAGCTCGACCCCCGGGATGAACACTGAAGCTTTCTTT
TRBJ1-1,NA,TRBV5-1,TRBD1,CASSEGTGLNTEAFF,TGCGCCAGCAGCGAGGGGACAGGGTTGAACACTGAAGCTTTCTTT
TRBJ2-4,NA,TRBV5-1,TRBD2,CASSPGTSGGINIQYF,TGCGCCAGCAGCCCCGGGACTAGCGGGGGTATAAACATTCAGTACTTC
TRBJ2-3,once,TRBV5-1,TRBD2,CASSLGLAGDTDTQYF,TGCGCCAGCAGCTTGGGACTAGCGGGGGACACAGATACGCAGTATTTT
TRBJ2-1,NA,TRBV11-2,TRBD1,CASSSPRTGRWNEQFF,TGTGCCAGCAGCTCGCCCCGGACAGGGAGATGGAATGAGCAGTTCTTC
TRBJ1-6,NA,TRBV5-1,NA,CASQQGDSPLHF,TGCGCCAGCCAACAGGGAGATTCACCCCTCCACTTT
TRBJ1-6,NA,TRBV7-4,NA,CASSKRTPVRALHF,TGTGCCAGCAGCAAAAGGACCCCCGTGCGGGCCCTCCACTTT
TRBJ2-1,once,TRBV5-1,NA,CASSFLRALNNEQFF,TGCGCCAGCAGCTTTCTCAGGGCTTTAAACAATGAGCAGTTCTTC